A single sample is the source of the 20 T cell receptor beta chains below, sequenced in a study of control samples from healthy donors and cancer patients. The assay was immunoSEQ multiplex PCR, and TCRdb's table has in-frame clones only and misses some. The sample holds 35,000 to 50,000 clones, around 87% seen once. Source material: PBMCs. These receptors were taken from a woman aged 55-69 years with lung cancer.

The V gene is TRBV5-1, the J gene TRBJ2-1; 10 nucleotides agree with TRBD2. Germline CDR1 SGHRS, CDR2 YFSETQ. The CDR3 contains 16 residues. V dropped 4 bases and J dropped 3; count of bases not matched to a gene: 7. The CDR3: CASSPRLAGLYNEQFF. For the CDR3, the DNA is TGCGCCAGCAGCCCCCGACTAGCGGGCCTCTACAATGAGCAGTTCTTC.

The chain has TRBV4-2 and TRBJ1-1; the match to TRBD1 covers 11 bases. This CDR3 comprises 16 residues. Losses at the gene ends were 4 bases for V and 3 bases for J; bases not matched to a gene: 7. The V gene's germline CDR1 is LGHNA and CDR2 YNFKEQ. The chain's CDR3 is CASSRGQGAGYTEAFF. The CDR3 DNA reads TGTGCCAGCAGCCGAGGACAGGGGGCGGGGTACACTGAAGCTTTCTTT.

The chain carries TRBV9 and TRBJ2-3; 9 nucleotides align to TRBD1. J was trimmed by 2 bases and V by 0 bases; bases with no gene match: 1. The CDR3 extends over 15 amino acids. Germline V gives CDR1 SGDLS, CDR2 YYNGEE. The CDR3: CASSVGDRDTDTQYF. The CDR3 DNA reads TGTGCCAGCAGCGTAGGGGACAGGGACACAGATACGCAGTATTTT.

This chain uses TRBV6-6 with TRBJ1-4; unclear D gene. Germline CDR1 and CDR2: MNHNY and SVGAGI (reference sequence). V was shortened by 7 bases and J by 8 bases, with 14 bases between the two germline ends. There are 13 residues in the CDR3. In DNA form, the CDR3 reads TGTGCCAGCAACGGACTCGACGGGGAAAAACTGTTTTTT. Residues: CASNGLDGEKLFF.

The DNA for the CDR3 is TGCAGCGTCCGACAGGATTACTCCTACGAGCAGTACTTC. Protein: CSVRQDYSYEQYF. The J gene is TRBJ2-7, the V gene TRBV29-1, with a weak D call TRBD1 (6 bases). This CDR3 is 13 amino acids long. The germline V gene has CDR1 SQVTM and CDR2 ANQGSEA. With 6 bases removed from V and 0 bases from J, the gap between germline ends came to 12 bases.

The rearrangement uses TRBV6-5 and TRBJ2-7; D is unclear. The CDR3 spans 12 residues. Germline CDR1 reads MNHEY; CDR2 reads SVGAGI. Between the trimmed V and J ends, which lost 10 bases and 0 bases, there was a span of 10 bases. CDR3 coding DNA: TGTGCCACTTTGACGGGCTCCTACGAGCAGTACTTC. This sequence encodes CATLTGSYEQYF.

The rearrangement links TRBV4-1 to TRBJ2-5, with 8 bases that match TRBD2. With 5 bases clipped from V and 4 bases from J, the junction kept 9 bases outside the gene matches. The length of the CDR3 is 15 residues. The V gene's germline CDR1 is MGHRA and CDR2 YSYEKL. DNA of the CDR3: TGCGCCAGCAGCGAATCCAGGCTAGCGGGAGAGACCCAGTACTTC. Protein sequence: CASSESRLAGETQYF.

This clone was counted between two and nine times. The chain couples TRBV2 to TRBJ2-1; D is ambiguous. Germline assignment: CDR1 SNHLY and CDR2 FYNNEI. The CDR3 totals 17 residues. V was pared by 6 bases and J by 5 bases, with 23 bases between. In DNA, the CDR3 is TGTGCCAGCAGCGGTCCACCCAAAGGAGTTTTGGACAATGAGCAGTTCTTC. The encoded protein is CASSGPPKGVLDNEQFF.

This clone was seen only a few times. This chain links TRBV4-2 with TRBJ2-7, with TRBD2 as a possible D gene (6 bases). The V end was cut by 0 bases, the J end by 4 bases, with 19 bases between. Germline V gives CDR1 LGHNA, CDR2 YNFKEQ. The CDR3 length is 17 residues. The CDR3 reads CASSQEEGAGGFYEQYF. The DNA of the CDR3 is TGTGCCAGCAGCCAAGAAGAGGGAGCGGGCGGGTTTTACGAGCAGTACTTC.

The J gene is TRBJ2-7, the V gene TRBV19, with TRBD1 matching over 9 bases. CDR3 length: 14 amino acids. Germline CDR1 reads LNHDA; CDR2 reads SQIVND (reference sequence). V shed 5 bases and J 3 bases; nucleotides not matched to a gene: 5. Here the CDR3 DNA reads TGTGCCAGTAGTTTCGGACAGGGGTACTACGAGCAGTACTTC. It yields the protein CASSFGQGYYEQYF.

J is TRBJ1-5 and V is TRBV27; tentatively, D is TRBD1 (5 bases). The ends were cut back, 5 bases at V and 8 bases at J, with 13 bases in the middle. The CDR3 is made up of 13 amino acids. Per the germline V gene, CDR1 is MNHEY and CDR2 is SMNVEV (reference sequence). The chain's CDR3 is CASSPEGIEPQHF. The CDR3 nucleotides are TGTGCCAGCAGTCCAGAGGGGATTGAGCCCCAGCATTTT.

This chain links TRBV24-1 with TRBJ2-1, with D possibly matching TRBD2 (5 bases). The CDR3 length is 13 residues. Trimming removed 4 bases from V and 10 bases from J, with 13 bases in between. Germline V gene data show CDR1 as KGHDR and CDR2 as SFDVKD. In DNA form, the CDR3 reads TGTGCCACCAGTGAGCGGGCTCTGGGGGAGCAGTTCTTC. It encodes CATSERALGEQFF.

The chain joins TRBV29-1 to TRBJ2-1; 8 nucleotides agree with TRBD2. This CDR3 has 15 residues. Trimming removed 4 bases from V and 4 bases from J; junction bases left unmatched: 9. Germline values: CDR1 SQVTM, CDR2 ANQGSEA. CDR3 DNA sequence: TGCAGCGTTGTCGATCTAGCGGGTGCATACAATGAGCAGTTCTTC. Translated: CSVVDLAGAYNEQFF.

The chain links TRBV30 to TRBJ2-5, with 7 positions matching TRBD2. The germline CDR1 and CDR2 sequences are GTSNPN and SVGIG (reference sequence). After removal of 7 bases from V and 1 base from J, the junction contained 6 bases not matched to a gene. The CDR3 loop spans 13 amino acids. The CDR3 nucleotides read TGTGCCTCCGAGGGAGGGTCCCAAGAGACCCAGTACTTC. This translates into CASEGGSQETQYF.

This chain joins TRBV11-2 and TRBJ2-5; D may correspond to TRBD1 or TRBD2 (7 bases each). CDR1 is SGHAT and CDR2 is FQNNGV in the germline V gene. Trimming cost V 11 bases and J 4 bases, with 23 bases left between them. The CDR3 has 15 residues. The CDR3 loop is CADSPGGGPTETQYF. CDR3 DNA sequence: TGTGCCGACTCCCCAGGGGGGGGGCCCACAGAGACCCAGTACTTC.

This clone was recorded once. V and J are TRBV30 and TRBJ2-1, with TRBD2 matching over 10 bases. The length of the CDR3 is 15 residues. The ends lost 3 bases at V and 8 bases at J; junction bases unmatched: 10. Per germline, CDR1 GTSNPN and CDR2 SVGIG (reference sequence). The CDR3 sequence: CAWSGGAGGRHEQFF. The DNA for the CDR3 is TGTGCCTGGAGCGGCGGAGCGGGAGGGCGGCATGAGCAGTTCTTC.

The V and J genes are TRBV5-1 and TRBJ2-1, with D maybe TRBD2 (6 bases). Per germline, CDR1 SGHRS and CDR2 YFSETQ. V was cut by 4 bases and J by 6 bases, with 17 bases left in between. This CDR3 spans 15 amino acids. In nucleotides, the CDR3 is TGCGCCAGCAGCGTGTTAGCGGTAAATACCAATGAGCAGTTCTTC. Its translation is CASSVLAVNTNEQFF.

The J gene is TRBJ2-1, the V gene TRBV9; D ambiguous. The CDR3 is 15 residues long. Trimming took off 4 bases at V and 1 base at J, with 12 bases between the two ends. Germline V lookup: CDR1 SGDLS, CDR2 YYNGEE. The CDR3 region is CASSPDGRSYNEQFF. The CDR3 DNA follows: TGTGCCAGCAGCCCAGACGGGCGGTCCTACAATGAGCAGTTCTTC. Complete variable domain (other parts from reference TRBV9 and TRBJ2-1): DSGVTQTPKHLITATGQRVTLRCSPRSGDLSVYWYQQSLDQGLQFLIQYYNGEERAKGNILERFSAQQFPDLHSELNLSSLELGDSALYFCASSPDGRSYNEQFFGPGTRLTVL.

This chain connects TRBV5-1 to TRBJ1-6; D unresolved. The CDR3 is made up of 14 amino acids. Per germline, CDR1 SGHRS and CDR2 YFSETQ. Trimming took 0 bases from V and 5 from J, leaving 6 bases between them. The CDR3 DNA reads TGCGCCAGCAGCTTGGGACACGATAATTCACCCCTCCACTTT. Amino acids: CASSLGHDNSPLHF.

This rearrangement joins TRBV9 to TRBJ2-3, with TRBD2 identical over 16 bases. CDR3 length equals 17 residues. Germline V lookup: CDR1 SGDLS, CDR2 YYNGEE. The V segment lost 3 bases and the J segment 3 bases; nucleotides outside the gene matches: 4. Written as DNA, the CDR3 is TGTGCCAGCAGCGCCGGGACTAGCGGGAGGGGAACAGATACGCAGTATTTT. Its protein product is CASSAGTSGRGTDTQYF.